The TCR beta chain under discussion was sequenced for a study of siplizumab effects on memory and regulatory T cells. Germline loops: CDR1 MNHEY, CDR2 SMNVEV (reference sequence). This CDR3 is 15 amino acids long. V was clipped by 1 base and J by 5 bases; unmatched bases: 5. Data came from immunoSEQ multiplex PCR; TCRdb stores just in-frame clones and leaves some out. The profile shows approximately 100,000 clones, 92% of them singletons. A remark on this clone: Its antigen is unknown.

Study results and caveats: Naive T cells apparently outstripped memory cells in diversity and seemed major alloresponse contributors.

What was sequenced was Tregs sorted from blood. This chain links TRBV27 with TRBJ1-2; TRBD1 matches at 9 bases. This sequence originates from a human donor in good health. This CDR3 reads CASSLFTGGWYGYTF. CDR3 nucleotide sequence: TGTGCCAGCAGTTTATTTACAGGGGGCTGGTATGGCTACACCTTC.